A selection of T cell receptor beta chains follows, all from one sample in a study of T cell changes during pregnancy in multiple sclerosis. Assay used: immunoSEQ multiplex PCR; TCRdb lists only in-frame clones, some missing. The table has tens of thousands of clones, 75% to 95% seen once. The sequencing here drew on CD4+ T cells from peripheral blood mononuclear cells, taken in the third trimester of pregnancy. These receptors originate from a female donor in good health, enrolled as a control in a pregnancy study. Both conserved end residues are part of each CDR3. D genes are given only for firm matches. Size is omitted from some rows. Given values are once, few, many or a class for expanded clones.

D | size | J | V | DNA | CDR3
- | - | TRBJ1-1 | TRBV2 | TGTGCCAGCAGAACGCAGAATTTTAACACTGAAGCTTTCTTT | CASRTQNFNTEAFF
TRBD1 | - | TRBJ1-5 | TRBV5-6 | TGTGCCAGCAGCTTCTCAGGGGGCGGTCAGCCCCAGCATTTT | CASSFSGGGQPQHF
TRBD2 | once | TRBJ2-1 | TRBV11-1 | TGTGCCAGCAGCCCACAACCGGGGGGTAATGAGCAGTTCTTC | CASSPQPGGNEQFF
TRBD2 | - | TRBJ2-3 | TRBV5-5 | TGTGCCAGCAGCAACCGACTAGCGGGAGGTTCCGATACGCAGTATTTT | CASSNRLAGGSDTQYF
TRBD1 | - | TRBJ1-4 | TRBV5-1 | TGCGCCAGCAGTCTGGGACAGGGAAGTTATAATGAAAAACTGTTTTTT | CASSLGQGSYNEKLFF
TRBD2 | - | TRBJ2-7 | TRBV7-9 | TGTGCCAGCAGCTTCTTGGGACTAGCGGGGATGGAGCAGTACTTC | CASSFLGLAGMEQYF
- | - | TRBJ1-4 | TRBV5-6 | TGTGCCAGCAGCTTGGGTGGGGCGGAAAAACTGTTTTTT | CASSLGGAEKLFF
TRBD1 | - | TRBJ1-1 | TRBV5-5 | TGTGCCAGCAGCTTGGGGGTCGGGACAGGGGCTGAAGCTTTCTTT | CASSLGVGTGAEAFF
TRBD2 | once | TRBJ2-5 | TRBV9 | TGTGCCAGCAGCGATAGCGGGGGGCAACGAGAGACCCAGTACTTC | CASSDSGGQRETQYF
TRBD1 | - | TRBJ1-2 | TRBV7-2 | TGTGCCAGCAGCTTAGCGGGGACAGACGAAACCTATGGCTACACCTTC | CASSLAGTDETYGYTF
- | - | TRBJ1-5 | TRBV6-6 | TGTGCCAGCAGTTATTATAGCAATCAGCCCCAGCATTTT | CASSYYSNQPQHF
- | - | TRBJ1-4 | TRBV6-1 | TGTGCCGGCAATAGGGGGTCTAATGAAAAACTGTTTTTT | CAGNRGSNEKLFF
- | - | TRBJ2-3 | TRBV4-1 | TGCGCCAGCAGCCGCCTGGCGGCAGATACGCAGTATTTT | CASSRLAADTQYF
- | - | TRBJ1-2 | TRBV4-3 | TGCGCCAGCAGCCAAGAGCCTAACATCGACGGAGGGGTCTACACCTTC | CASSQEPNIDGGVYTF
TRBD2 | - | TRBJ2-2 | TRBV6-4 | TGTGCCAGCAGCGGGACTAGCGGGGACACCGGGGAGCTGTTTTTT | CASSGTSGDTGELFF
TRBD1 | - | TRBJ2-1 | TRBV18 | TGTGCCAGCTCACCGTCGACAGGGATACAGGGTTACAATGAGCAGTTCTTC | CASSPSTGIQGYNEQFF
TRBD2 | - | TRBJ2-7 | TRBV9 | TGTGCCAGCAGCTTAACCGGGACTAGGTCTTATGAGCAGTACTTC | CASSLTGTRSYEQYF
- | - | TRBJ1-1 | TRBV5-1 | TGCGCCAGCAGCTTGGGACAGCCCGTTGAAGCTTTCTTT | CASSLGQPVEAFF
- | once | TRBJ2-7 | TRBV4-2 | TGTGCCAGCAGCCAAGAGTGGGGGGATCCCTCCTACGAGCAGTACTTC | CASSQEWGDPSYEQYF
- | - | TRBJ2-3 | TRBV10-3 | TGTGCCATCAGTGAGTTACAGGGAGCTAGCACAGATACGCAGTATTTT | CAISELQGASTDTQYF
- | - | TRBJ1-5 | TRBV27 | TGTGCCAGCAGTTTATCCTGGGAGGGCAATCAGCCCCAGCATTTT | CASSLSWEGNQPQHF
- | - | TRBJ2-3 | TRBV9 | TGTGCCAGCAGCGTGCGGTCCGAGGGGGGGTCGCAGTATTTT | CASSVRSEGGSQYF
TRBD2 | - | TRBJ2-5 | TRBV6-6 | TGTGCCAGCAGTACGGGGGGATTTGGGGAGACCCAGTACTTC | CASSTGGFGETQYF
- | - | TRBJ2-2 | TRBV30 | TGTGCCTGGACTAACCAGGGGAGCGTGGGGAACACCGGGGAGCTGTTTTTT | CAWTNQGSVGNTGELFF
TRBD1 | - | TRBJ1-2 | TRBV7-2 | TGTGCCAGCAGCTTAGGGGACAGGGAAGAGGGCTACACCTTC | CASSLGDREEGYTF
- | - | TRBJ1-6 | TRBV2 | TGTGCCAGCAGACCGGGAGGAACTAATTCACCCCTCCACTTT | CASRPGGTNSPLHF
- | - | TRBJ2-7 | TRBV5-6 | TGTGCCAGCAGCTTAGTTAGCGGCTACGAGCAGTACTTC | CASSLVSGYEQYF
TRBD1 | - | TRBJ1-6 | TRBV6-5 | TGTGCCACCCTACAGGGGCTCAATTCACCCCTCCACTTT | CATLQGLNSPLHF
- | - | TRBJ1-3 | TRBV30 | TGTGCCTGGAGTCTTCTGGACAGCACTGGAAACACCATATATTTT | CAWSLLDSTGNTIYF
TRBD2 | - | TRBJ2-7 | TRBV13 | TGTGCCAGCAGCTCTCGGACTAGCGGACATGGCGAGCAGTACTTC | CASSSRTSGHGEQYF
- | once | TRBJ1-1 | TRBV6-5 | TGTGCCAGCAGTTACGGGCAGAAGAGCACTGAAGCTTTCTTT | CASSYGQKSTEAFF
- | - | TRBJ1-1 | TRBV10-3 | TGTGCCATCAGTGAGGAAGGCGCCCCGGGAGGTTTCTTT | CAISEEGAPGGFF